This TCR beta chain is from a study of early T cells in non-severe SARS-CoV-2 infection. On the study more broadly: The authors sequenced bulk RNA from unsorted whole blood, leaving chains unpaired. Regarding the study as a whole: Anti-spike CD8 responses were favored in VDJdb matching, and private and CD4 specificities were missed.

Individual cDNA molecules each received unique molecular identifiers attached to them. TCRdb used MiXCR to reprocess the 5' RACE reads, holding one entry per CDR3 protein. The data hold about 46,000 distinct CDR3 sequences, with 5% to 6% observed a single time. Remarks on this clonotype: The antigen is unknown.

Germline V gene sequence: CDR1 MNHNY, CDR2 SVGAGI (reference sequence). With 6 bases clipped from V and 3 bases from J, the junction kept 7 bases outside the gene matches. CDR3 size: 14 residues. This clonotype was obtained from an adult who was a healthcare worker with PCR-confirmed SARS-CoV-2 infection or an uninfected control (not recorded which). The sequencing here drew on whole blood, taken at baseline. The V call is TRBV6-6, the J call TRBJ2-7, with TRBD2 matching 8 bases. CDR3 in DNA: TGTGCCAGCAGGCGTCTAGCGGGCGACTACGAGCAGTACTTC. The encoded protein is CASRRLAGDYEQYF.